A few counts support the clone carrying this T cell receptor beta chain. The sample originates from a study of OX40 agonist ivuxolimab in advanced cancers. The CDR3 extends over 14 amino acids. V lost 4 bases, J lost 0 bases, and 5 bases lay in between. In germline, CDR1 is SGHRS, CDR2 YFSETQ. The repertoire was sequenced with immunoSEQ multiplex PCR; TCRdb's copy has only in-frame clones and lacks some. The data contain 8,000 to 9,500 clones, nearly 90% of them singletons. This material consisted of CD4+ or CD8+ T cells sorted from blood, taken in a trial of the OX40 agonist ivuxolimab. The chain is built from TRBV5-1 and TRBJ2-6; D call uncertain. This sequence was found in an adult with an advanced solid tumor such as melanoma, head and neck, liver or kidney cancer. In DNA form, the CDR3 reads TGCGCCAGCAGCGACATCTCTGGGGCCAACGTCCTGACTTTC. Amino acids: CASSDISGANVLTF.